One and the same sample provided the 31 T cell receptor beta chains below, sequenced in a study of T cells in Graves' hyperthyroidism and ophthalmopathy (dated by TCRdb to about 2019). The library was generated by multiplex PCR. TCRdb records Illumina HiSeq 2000 as the sequencer. The TCR beta CDR3 regions were amplified from RNA transcripts. The TCR CDR3 was subjected to a first round of RT-PCR using the HTBI primer set and the Qiagen OneStep RT-PCR kit. TCRdb redid the processing of the public reads, applying fastp at Q25 and MiXCR, and retained in-frame beta chains. For every CDR3 protein sequence, its rows merge into one entry that carries the most common genes and DNA. The sample data list a few hundred thousand distinct CDR3 sequences, and less than 20% of these were observed just once. The ten largest clones capture 40% to 45% of the sample. Sequencing input: blood. These receptors all come from a man aged 18 to 29 with Graves' ophthalmopathy.

In its sample, this clonotype was seen once. The chain links TRBV6-1 to TRBJ1-2; 10 nucleotides align to TRBD1. CDR1 and CDR2 (germline): MNHNS, SASEGT. V shed 7 bases and J 8 bases; nucleotides not matched to a gene: 10. This CDR3 contains 14 residues. CDR3 coding DNA: TGTGCCAGCACCTACCGGGACAGGGGTGGAGGCTACACCTTC. Its protein is CASTYRDRGGGYTF.

This clonotype was seen many times. The V call is TRBV3-1, the J call TRBJ2-3, with 7 bases matching TRBD1. The CDR3 is made up of 16 amino acids. After removal of 4 bases from V and 1 base from J, the junction contained 8 bases not matched to a gene. Germline V CDR1 and CDR2: LGHDT, YNNKEL (reference sequence). The CDR3 region has the DNA TGTGCCAGCAGCCGATCGACAGGGCCACGCACAGATACGCAGTATTTT. Translated, it gives CASSRSTGPRTDTQYF.

This clonotype has a count of ten or more. The J gene is TRBJ1-2, the V gene TRBV11-3; 8 positions agree with TRBD1. V was pared by 1 base and J by 6 bases, with 1 base of the junction left unmatched. Germline values: CDR1 SGHNT, CDR2 YENEEA. This CDR3 comprises 13 residues. The CDR3 loop reads CASSLAGGDGYTF. Written as DNA, the CDR3 is TGTGCCAGCAGCTTAGCAGGGGGCGATGGCTACACCTTC.

This clonotype has ten or more counts. The chain couples TRBV11-2 to TRBJ2-7; TRBD1 might be the D (7 bases). V lost 5 bases and J 3 bases, leaving 20 bases between the germline ends. This CDR3 region has 16 residues. Germline-derived CDR1 and CDR2 are SGHAT and FQNNGV. The CDR3 nucleotides are TGTGCCAGCAGCCCCCAGGGGGGTGGACTGAACTACGAGCAGTACTTC. As protein: CASSPQGGGLNYEQYF.

This clonotype was observed at least ten times. The rearrangement joins TRBV2 to TRBJ1-4, with D tentatively TRBD1 (5 bases). V lost 0 bases and J 0 bases, leaving 11 bases between the germline ends. Germline V lookup: CDR1 SNHLY, CDR2 FYNNEI. CDR3 length: 17 residues. The CDR3 sequence: CASSEALTVATNEKLFF. CDR3 DNA: TGTGCCAGCAGTGAAGCCTTGACAGTCGCAACTAATGAAAAACTGTTTTTT. Looking up the rest from reference TRBV2 and TRBJ1-4 gives the full variable domain: EPEVTQTPSHQVTQMGQEVILRCVPISNHLYFYWYRQILGQKVEFLVSFYNNEISEKSEIFDDQFSVERPDGSNFTLKIRSTKLEDSAMYFCASSEALTVATNEKLFFGSGTQLSVL.

The chain is built from TRBV3-1 and TRBJ1-3; 9 bases match TRBD1. Germline V gene sequence: CDR1 LGHDT, CDR2 YNNKEL (reference sequence). V trimming: 2 bases; J trimming: 1 base; junction bases outside the gene matches: 9. The CDR3 has 18 amino acids. CDR3 DNA sequence: TGTGCCAGCAGCCAACCCCCCGGGACAGGGTGGTCTGGAAACACCATATATTTT. Its translation is CASSQPPGTGWSGNTIYF.

This chain uses TRBV10-3 with TRBJ1-3; a possible D gene is TRBD1 (5 bases). The ends were cut back, 9 bases at V and 1 base at J, with 10 bases in the middle. Germline V gene lookup returns CDR1 ENHRY and CDR2 SYGVKD. The CDR3 spans 13 residues. The CDR3 nucleotides read TGTGCCATGTCAGGGCATTCTGGAAACACCATATATTTT. Translated: CAMSGHSGNTIYF.

At least ten counts were recorded for this clonotype. The chain recombines TRBV24-1 with TRBJ2-7; D tentatively reads TRBD1 or TRBD2 (5 bases each). The CDR3 runs 14 residues. V was trimmed by 3 bases and J by 2 bases, leaving 10 bases between them. Germline lookup yields CDR1 KGHDR and CDR2 SFDVKD. CDR3: CATSDPGRPYEQYF. The DNA of the CDR3 is TGTGCCACCAGTGATCCGGGACGGCCCTACGAGCAGTACTTC.

This clonotype was observed at least ten times. The rearrangement uses TRBV14 and TRBJ1-2, with 8 bases aligning to TRBD1. Germline lookup yields CDR1 SGHDN and CDR2 FVKESK. This CDR3 spans 14 amino acids. V trimming: 3 bases; J trimming: 4 bases; junction bases outside the gene matches: 4. This chain's CDR3 is CASSQTGASYGYTF. CDR3 nucleotide sequence: TGTGCCAGCAGCCAGACAGGGGCCTCCTATGGCTACACCTTC.

This clonotype showed up many times. DNA of the CDR3: TGTGCCAGCGTGAGACATGACGAGCAGTACTTC. It is translated as CASVRHDEQYF. The V call is TRBV11-2, the J call TRBJ2-7; D unresolved. Germline CDR1 and CDR2: SGHAT and FQNNGV. This CDR3 has 11 residues. V was clipped by 8 bases and J by 5 bases, with 10 bases between them.

In its sample, this clonotype was seen many times. The CDR3 DNA follows: TGTGCCAGCAGTAATCCGACAGGAGCCGACACCATATATTTT. Residues: CASSNPTGADTIYF. The V call is TRBV2, the J call TRBJ1-3; D might be TRBD1 (6 bases). Germline values: CDR1 SNHLY, CDR2 FYNNEI. The length of the CDR3 is 14 residues. V lost 5 bases to trimming and J lost 8 bases, with 16 bases between them.

This clonotype has a handful of counts. In DNA form, the CDR3 reads TGTGCCAGCAGTCCCAGGGGGAGTCGGAACACTGAAGCTTTCTTT. Protein product: CASSPRGSRNTEAFF. This chain connects TRBV12-3 or TRBV12-4 to TRBJ1-1, with 7 bases identical to TRBD1. After removal of 5 bases from V and 1 base from J, the junction contained 7 bases not matched to a gene. CDR3 length: 15 amino acids.

This chain connects TRBV18 to TRBJ1-1; D is uncertain. Germline V CDR1 and CDR2: KGHSH, LQKENI. Trimming pared 3 bases from V and 5 bases from J, leaving 13 bases between. The CDR3 spans 14 residues. CDR3 nucleotide sequence: TGTGCCAGCTCACCTCAGCCTTGGAGAACTGAAGCTTTCTTT. Translated: CASSPQPWRTEAFF.

V is TRBV2 and J is TRBJ1-2; 8 positions agree with TRBD1. V was clipped by 4 bases and J by 4 bases; unmatched bases: 5. This CDR3 is 14 amino acids long. The germline V gene has CDR1 SNHLY and CDR2 FYNNEI. CDR3 DNA sequence: TGTGCCAGCAGTGTTCAGGGGGCAAGCTATGGCTACACCTTC. This sequence encodes CASSVQGASYGYTF.

This clonotype has just a few counts. An end of the junction differs from the germline gene, which may be a read error. V gene TRBV12-3 or TRBV12-4 combines with J gene TRBJ2-1; 12 bases line up with TRBD2. There are 14 residues in the CDR3. For the CDR3, the DNA is TGTGCCAGCAGTCTAGCGGGGGGGGTCCATGAGCAGTTCTTC. Translating it yields CASSLAGGVHEQFF.

J is TRBJ1-5 and V is TRBV19; D remains ambiguous. The CDR3 covers 13 residues. The V gene's germline CDR1 is LNHDA and CDR2 SQIVND (reference sequence). Trimming shortened V by 3 bases and J by 4 bases, and 7 bases separated the two germline ends. CDR3 DNA: TGTGCCAGTAGTATCCCGGGGAATCAGCCCCAGCATTTT. This encodes CASSIPGNQPQHF.

The chain carries TRBV10-3 and TRBJ1-5; 7 bases are a match to TRBD1. Losses at the gene ends were 5 bases for V and 1 base for J; bases not matched to a gene: 8. Germline assignment: CDR1 ENHRY and CDR2 SYGVKD. CDR3 length equals 16 residues. CDR3 in amino acids: CAISTGTAASNQPQHF. Here the CDR3 DNA reads TGTGCCATCAGTACAGGGACAGCAGCAAGCAATCAGCCCCAGCATTTT.

The table lists this clonotype with a few counts. The chain is built from TRBV5-1 and TRBJ1-1; no clear D gene. Germline assignment: CDR1 SGHRS and CDR2 YFSETQ. The CDR3 extends over 13 amino acids. V lost 3 bases, J lost 3 bases, and 9 bases lay in between. This CDR3 is CASSWTYDTEAFF. The CDR3 DNA sequence: TGCGCCAGCAGCTGGACCTACGACACTGAAGCTTTCTTT.

Many counts were recorded for this clonotype. V is TRBV11-2 and J is TRBJ2-5, with unresolved D. Germline CDR1 reads SGHAT; CDR2 reads FQNNGV. V gave up 5 bases and J gave up 0 bases, with 4 bases separating them. This CDR3 has 12 residues. CDR3 residues: CASSRYQETQYF. The CDR3 bases are TGTGCCAGCAGCCGGTACCAAGAGACCCAGTACTTC.

V and J are TRBV19 and TRBJ1-5; possibly TRBD1 for D (6 bases). Looked up from germline, CDR1 is LNHDA and CDR2 is SQIVND (reference sequence). Between the trimmed V and J ends, which lost 8 bases and 7 bases, there was a span of 18 bases. The CDR3 covers 14 residues. CDR3 sequence reads: CASWGARVGQPQHF. The CDR3 DNA is TGTGCCAGTTGGGGGGCGAGGGTCGGCCAGCCCCAGCATTTT. Full variable domain (missing parts from reference TRBV19 and TRBJ1-5): DGGITQSPKYLFRKEGQNVTLSCEQNLNHDAMYWYRQDPGQGLRLIYYSQIVNDFQKGDIAEGYSVSREKKESFPLTVTSAQKNPTAFYLCASWGARVGQPQHFGDGTRLSIL.

V and J are TRBV12-3 or TRBV12-4 and TRBJ1-3, with D unclear. Between the trimmed V and J ends, which lost 0 bases and 0 bases, there was a span of 12 bases. The CDR3 is 17 residues long. CDR3 sequence (DNA): TGTGCCAGCAGTTTAGCCTCCGTGGACTACTCTGGAAACACCATATATTTT. This gives the protein CASSLASVDYSGNTIYF.

The chain joins TRBV7-2 to TRBJ1-1; 8 bases map to TRBD1. The CDR3 spans 15 residues. The V segment lost 3 bases and the J segment 3 bases; nucleotides outside the gene matches: 6. Germline lookup yields CDR1 SGHTA and CDR2 FQGNSA. The chain's CDR3 is CASSFLDRVYTEAFF. The CDR3 bases are TGTGCCAGCAGCTTTCTGGACAGGGTGTACACTGAAGCTTTCTTT. The entire variable domain, with the rest obtained from reference TRBV7-2 and TRBJ1-1, is as follows: GAGVSQSPSNKVTEKGKDVELRCDPISGHTALYWYRQSLGQGLEFLIYFQGNSAPDKSGLPSDRFSAERTGGSVSTLTIQRTQQEDSAVYLCASSFLDRVYTEAFFGQGTRLTVV.

CDR3 DNA: TGTGCCAGCAGCTCAGGGGGGAAGAACACTGAAGCTTTCTTT. Translation gives CASSSGGKNTEAFF. The chain employs TRBV5-6 and TRBJ1-1, with TRBD1 matching 7 bases. CDR1 is SGHDT, CDR2 YYEEEE, per germline. The junction had 3 bases not matched to a gene; V was cut back by 3 bases and J by 1 base. This CDR3 spans 14 amino acids.

This clonotype has a handful of counts. The chain has TRBV6-6 and TRBJ1-3, with TRBD1 identical over 7 bases. After removal of 0 bases from V and 8 bases from J, the junction contained 7 bases not matched to a gene. The CDR3 extends over 15 amino acids. Germline values: CDR1 MNHNY, CDR2 SVGAGI (reference sequence). Here the CDR3 reads CASSYSSGGADTIYF. The CDR3 DNA reads as TGTGCCAGCAGTTACTCCTCAGGGGGAGCGGACACCATATATTTT.

The chain recombines TRBV10-3 with TRBJ2-1; TRBD2 matches at 9 bases. V trimming: 0 bases; J trimming: 5 bases; junction bases outside the gene matches: 5. From germline, CDR1 is ENHRY and CDR2 SYGVKD. CDR3 size: 16 residues. The CDR3 nucleotides read TGTGCCATCAGTGAGTCGCCGCGGGGGGGTAACAATGAGCAGTTCTTC. Protein sequence: CAISESPRGGNNEQFF.

This clonotype was recorded at least ten times. The chain links TRBV12-3 or TRBV12-4 to TRBJ1-2; possibly TRBD1 for D (6 bases). Trimming removed 4 bases at V and 8 bases at J, with 17 bases between. CDR3 length equals 14 residues. The CDR3 nucleotides are TGTGCCAGCAGTTCCCTCCGGGACATAGGGGGCTACACCTTC. Translating gives CASSSLRDIGGYTF.

This clonotype has at least ten counts. CDR3 coding DNA: TGTGCCAGCAGCTTAGGGGGTCCCCGACAGGGGGGTATAGATGGCTACACCTTC. The encoded protein is CASSLGGPRQGGIDGYTF. The chain uses TRBV13 and TRBJ1-2; 9 bases align to TRBD1. V was clipped by 0 bases and J by 6 bases; unmatched bases: 14. The CDR3 covers 18 residues. Germline CDR1 is PRHDT and CDR2 is FYEKMQ (reference sequence). The full variable domain, with the rest looked up from reference TRBV13 and TRBJ1-2, is AAGVIQSPRHLIKEKRETATLKCYPIPRHDTVYWYQQGPGQDPQFLISFYEKMQSDKGSIPDRFSAQQFSDYHSELNMSSLELGDSALYFCASSLGGPRQGGIDGYTFGSGTRLTVV.

The V call is TRBV12-3 or TRBV12-4, the J call TRBJ1-5, with D possibly being TRBD1 (6 bases). This CDR3 has 14 residues. V lost 3 bases to trimming and J lost 6 bases, with 12 bases between them. CDR3 sequence: CASSFVGGAQPQHF. Here the CDR3 DNA reads TGTGCCAGCAGTTTTGTGGGGGGGGCTCAGCCCCAGCATTTT.

The chain carries TRBV7-2 and TRBJ1-5; possibly TRBD1 for D (5 bases). CDR1 SGHTA and CDR2 FQGNSA come from the germline V gene. V was pared by 3 bases and J by 6 bases, with 9 bases between. The CDR3 totals 13 residues. The CDR3 reads CASSLQGRQPQHF. The CDR3 region has the DNA TGTGCCAGCAGCTTGCAGGGCCGTCAGCCCCAGCATTTT.

The chain carries TRBV6-1 and TRBJ1-4, with 7 bases identical to TRBD1. The germline V gene encodes CDR1 MNHNS and CDR2 SASEGT. CDR3 length equals 16 residues. V shed 7 bases and J 4 bases; nucleotides not matched to a gene: 12. CDR3 DNA sequence: TGTGCCAGCACCTACGGAAGGGGGCCCATTAATGAAAAACTGTTTTTT. Translated: CASTYGRGPINEKLFF.

This clonotype was seen many times. The chain recombines TRBV24-1 with TRBJ1-2; TRBD1 is a possible D gene (5 bases). CDR1 and CDR2 (germline): KGHDR, SFDVKD. The CDR3 has 15 amino acids. Between the trimmed V and J ends, which lost 3 bases and 4 bases, there was a span of 14 bases. The CDR3 loop reads CATSDRSGGGYGYTF. The CDR3 DNA reads as TGTGCCACCAGTGATAGGTCCGGCGGGGGCTATGGCTACACCTTC.